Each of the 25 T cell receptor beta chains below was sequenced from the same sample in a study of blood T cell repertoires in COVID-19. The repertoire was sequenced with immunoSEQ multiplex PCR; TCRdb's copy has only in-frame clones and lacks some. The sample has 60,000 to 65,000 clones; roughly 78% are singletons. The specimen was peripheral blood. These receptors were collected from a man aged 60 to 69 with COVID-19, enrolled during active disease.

CDR3 loop: CASGGAPDTQYF. The CDR3 DNA sequence: TGTGCCAGCGGGGGGGCCCCCGATACGCAGTATTTT. V gene TRBV6-5 combines with J gene TRBJ2-3, with a weak D call TRBD2 (7 bases). CDR3 length: 12 residues. CDR1 is MNHEY, CDR2 SVGAGI, per germline. V was clipped by 8 bases and J by 6 bases, with 12 bases between them.

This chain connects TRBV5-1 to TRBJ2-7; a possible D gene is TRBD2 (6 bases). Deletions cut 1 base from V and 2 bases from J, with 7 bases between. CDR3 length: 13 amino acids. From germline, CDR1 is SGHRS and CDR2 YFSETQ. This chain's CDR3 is CASSLSGPYEQYF. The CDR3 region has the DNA TGCGCCAGCAGCTTGAGCGGGCCCTACGAGCAGTACTTC.

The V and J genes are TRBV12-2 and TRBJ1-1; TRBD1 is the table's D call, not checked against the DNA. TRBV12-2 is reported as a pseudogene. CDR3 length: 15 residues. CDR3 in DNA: TGTGCAAGTCCCTTAATAGGGGGCGATTACACTGAAGCTTTCTTT. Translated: CASPLIGGDYTEAFF.

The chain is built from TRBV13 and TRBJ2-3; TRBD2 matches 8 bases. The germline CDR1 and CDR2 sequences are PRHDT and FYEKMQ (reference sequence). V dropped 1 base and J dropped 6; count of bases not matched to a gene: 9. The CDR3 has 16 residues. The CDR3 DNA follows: TGTGCCAGCAGCTTAGTGACTAGCGAGCAGGAGGATACGCAGTATTTT. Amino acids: CASSLVTSEQEDTQYF.

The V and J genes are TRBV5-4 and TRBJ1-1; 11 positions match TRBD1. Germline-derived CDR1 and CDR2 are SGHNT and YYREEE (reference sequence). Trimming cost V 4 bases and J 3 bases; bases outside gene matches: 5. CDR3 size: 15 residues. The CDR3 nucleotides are TGTGCCAGCAGCAAACCGGGACAGGGGGACACTGAAGCTTTCTTT. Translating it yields CASSKPGQGDTEAFF.

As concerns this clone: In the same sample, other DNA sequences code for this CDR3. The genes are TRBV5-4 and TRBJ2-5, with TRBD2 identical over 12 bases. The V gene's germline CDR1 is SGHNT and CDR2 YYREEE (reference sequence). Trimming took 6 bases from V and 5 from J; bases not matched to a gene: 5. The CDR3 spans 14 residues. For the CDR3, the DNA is TGTGCCAGCAAACTAGCGGGAGGTCGGGAGACCCAGTACTTC. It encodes CASKLAGGRETQYF.

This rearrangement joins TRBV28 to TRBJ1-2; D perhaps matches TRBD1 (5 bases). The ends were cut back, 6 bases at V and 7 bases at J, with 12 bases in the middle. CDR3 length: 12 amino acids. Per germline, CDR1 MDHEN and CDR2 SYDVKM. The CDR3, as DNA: TGTGCCAGCAGGGCAGGGTACGGTGGCTACACCTTC. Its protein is CASRAGYGGYTF.

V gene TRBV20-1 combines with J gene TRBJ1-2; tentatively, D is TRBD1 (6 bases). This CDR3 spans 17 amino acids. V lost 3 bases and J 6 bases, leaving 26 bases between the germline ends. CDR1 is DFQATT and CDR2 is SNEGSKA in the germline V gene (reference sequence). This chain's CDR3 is CSASILSGQGRNDGYTF. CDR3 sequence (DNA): TGCAGTGCTAGTATCCTCTCCGGGCAGGGGCGTAATGATGGCTACACCTTC.

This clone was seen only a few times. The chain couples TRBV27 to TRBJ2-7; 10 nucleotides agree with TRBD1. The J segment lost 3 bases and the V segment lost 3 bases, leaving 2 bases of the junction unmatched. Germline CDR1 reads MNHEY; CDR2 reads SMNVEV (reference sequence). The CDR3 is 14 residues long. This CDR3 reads CASSLRTGGYEQYF. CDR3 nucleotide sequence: TGTGCCAGCAGTTTGCGGACAGGGGGCTACGAGCAGTACTTC.

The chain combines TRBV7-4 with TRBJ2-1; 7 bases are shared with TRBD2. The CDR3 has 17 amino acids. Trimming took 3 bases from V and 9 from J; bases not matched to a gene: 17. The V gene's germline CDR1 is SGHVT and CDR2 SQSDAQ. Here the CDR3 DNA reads TGTGCCAGCAGCTTTTGGGACGTCGAGACTAGCATTTCTGAGCAGTTCTTC. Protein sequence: CASSFWDVETSISEQFF. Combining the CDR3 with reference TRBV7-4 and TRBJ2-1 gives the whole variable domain GAGVSQSPRYKVAKRGRDVALRCDSISGHVTLYWYRQTLGQGSEVLTYSQSDAQRDKSGRPSGRFSAERPERSVSTLKIQRTEQGDSAVYLCASSFWDVETSISEQFFGPGTRLTVL.

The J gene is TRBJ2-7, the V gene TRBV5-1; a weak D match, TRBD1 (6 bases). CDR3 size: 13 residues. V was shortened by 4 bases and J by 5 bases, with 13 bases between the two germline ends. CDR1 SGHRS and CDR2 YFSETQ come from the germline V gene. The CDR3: CASSEPQGHEQYF. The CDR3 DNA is TGCGCCAGCAGCGAACCACAGGGCCACGAGCAGTACTTC.

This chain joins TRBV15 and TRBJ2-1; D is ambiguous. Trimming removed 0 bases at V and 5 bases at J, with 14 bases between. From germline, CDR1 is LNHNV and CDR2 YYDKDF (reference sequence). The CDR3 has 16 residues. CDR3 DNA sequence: TGTGCCACCAGCAGAGATTTCCTAGTATGGGACAATGAGCAGTTCTTC. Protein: CATSRDFLVWDNEQFF.

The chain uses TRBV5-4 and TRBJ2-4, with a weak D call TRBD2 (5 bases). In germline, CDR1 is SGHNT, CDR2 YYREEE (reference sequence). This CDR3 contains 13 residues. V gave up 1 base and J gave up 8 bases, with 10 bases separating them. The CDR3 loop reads CASSLSLEDIQYF. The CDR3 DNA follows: TGTGCCAGCAGCTTGTCCTTGGAGGACATTCAGTACTTC.

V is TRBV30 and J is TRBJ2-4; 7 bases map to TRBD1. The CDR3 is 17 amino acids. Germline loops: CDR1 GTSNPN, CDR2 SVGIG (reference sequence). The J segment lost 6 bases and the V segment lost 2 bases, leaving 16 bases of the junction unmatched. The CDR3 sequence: CAWSPPGAGGMGNIQYF. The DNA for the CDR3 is TGTGCCTGGAGTCCGCCCGGGGCAGGGGGAATGGGAAACATTCAGTACTTC.

Written as DNA, the CDR3 is TGTGCCAGCAGCGAAAGCGGGAGGCACAATGAGCAGTTCTTC. Protein sequence: CASSESGRHNEQFF. This chain connects TRBV9 to TRBJ2-1; 9 nucleotides agree with TRBD2. In germline, CDR1 is SGDLS, CDR2 YYNGEE. CDR3 length equals 14 residues. The V and J ends lost 3 bases and 5 bases, in that order; junction bases with no gene match: 3.

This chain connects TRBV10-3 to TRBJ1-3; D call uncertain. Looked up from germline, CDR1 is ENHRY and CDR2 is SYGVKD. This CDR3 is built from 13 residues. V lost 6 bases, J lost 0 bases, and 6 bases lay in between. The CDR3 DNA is TGTGCCATCAGGAGAGACTCTGGAAACACCATATATTTT. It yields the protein CAIRRDSGNTIYF.

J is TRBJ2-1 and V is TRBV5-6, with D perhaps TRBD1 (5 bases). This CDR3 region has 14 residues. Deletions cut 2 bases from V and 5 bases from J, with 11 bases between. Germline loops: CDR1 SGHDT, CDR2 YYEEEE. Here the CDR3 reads CASSLVGPHNEQFF. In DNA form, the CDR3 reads TGTGCCAGCAGCTTAGTGGGGCCTCACAATGAGCAGTTCTTC.

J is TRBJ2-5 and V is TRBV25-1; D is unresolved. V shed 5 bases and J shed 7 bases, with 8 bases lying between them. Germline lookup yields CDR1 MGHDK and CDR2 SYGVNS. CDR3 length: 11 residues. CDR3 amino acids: CASSSGGTQYF. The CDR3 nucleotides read TGTGCCAGCAGTTCAGGTGGGACCCAGTACTTC.

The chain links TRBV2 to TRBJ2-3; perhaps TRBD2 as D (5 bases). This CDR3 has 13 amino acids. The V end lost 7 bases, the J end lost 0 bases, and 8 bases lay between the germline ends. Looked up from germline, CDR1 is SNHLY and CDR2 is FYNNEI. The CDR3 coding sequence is TGTGCCAGCACGCGGGCTAGCACAGATACGCAGTATTTT. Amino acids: CASTRASTDTQYF.

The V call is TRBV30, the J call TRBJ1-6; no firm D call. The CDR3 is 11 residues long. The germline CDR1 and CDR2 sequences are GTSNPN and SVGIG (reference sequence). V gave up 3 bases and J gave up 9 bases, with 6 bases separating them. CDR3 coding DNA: TGTGCCTGGAGGGTGGCTTCACCCCTCCACTTT. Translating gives CAWRVASPLHF.

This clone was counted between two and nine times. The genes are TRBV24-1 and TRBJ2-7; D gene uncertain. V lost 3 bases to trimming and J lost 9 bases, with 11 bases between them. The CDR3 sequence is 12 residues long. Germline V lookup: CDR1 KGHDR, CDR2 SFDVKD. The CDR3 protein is CATSDPLTGQYF. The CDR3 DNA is TGTGCCACCAGTGATCCTCTCACGGGGCAGTACTTC.

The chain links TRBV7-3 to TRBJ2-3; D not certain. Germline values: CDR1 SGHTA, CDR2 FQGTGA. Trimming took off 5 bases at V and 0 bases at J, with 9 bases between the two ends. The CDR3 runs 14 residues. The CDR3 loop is CASSPYASTDTQYF. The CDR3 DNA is TGTGCCAGCAGCCCCTACGCTAGCACAGATACGCAGTATTTT.

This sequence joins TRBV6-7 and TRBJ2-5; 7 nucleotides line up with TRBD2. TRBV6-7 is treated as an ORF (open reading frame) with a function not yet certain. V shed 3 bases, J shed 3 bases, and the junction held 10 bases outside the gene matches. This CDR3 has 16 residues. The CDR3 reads CASSYGAGLAEETQYF. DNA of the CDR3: TGTGCCAGCAGTTATGGAGCAGGGCTAGCGGAAGAGACCCAGTACTTC.

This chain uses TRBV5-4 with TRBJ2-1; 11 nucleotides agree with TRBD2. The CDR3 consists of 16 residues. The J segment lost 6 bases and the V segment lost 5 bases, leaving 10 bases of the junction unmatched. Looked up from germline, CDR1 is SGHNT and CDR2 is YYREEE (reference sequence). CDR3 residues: CASSFETSGIGNEQFF. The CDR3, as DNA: TGTGCCAGCAGTTTCGAGACTAGCGGGATAGGCAATGAGCAGTTCTTC.

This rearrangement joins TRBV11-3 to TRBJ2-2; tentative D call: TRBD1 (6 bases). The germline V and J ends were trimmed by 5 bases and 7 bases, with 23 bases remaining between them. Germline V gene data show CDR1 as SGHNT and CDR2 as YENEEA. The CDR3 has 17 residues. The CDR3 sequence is CASSNSRGVRMDGELFF. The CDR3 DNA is TGTGCCAGCAGCAATAGCAGGGGCGTCAGAATGGACGGGGAGCTGTTTTTT.